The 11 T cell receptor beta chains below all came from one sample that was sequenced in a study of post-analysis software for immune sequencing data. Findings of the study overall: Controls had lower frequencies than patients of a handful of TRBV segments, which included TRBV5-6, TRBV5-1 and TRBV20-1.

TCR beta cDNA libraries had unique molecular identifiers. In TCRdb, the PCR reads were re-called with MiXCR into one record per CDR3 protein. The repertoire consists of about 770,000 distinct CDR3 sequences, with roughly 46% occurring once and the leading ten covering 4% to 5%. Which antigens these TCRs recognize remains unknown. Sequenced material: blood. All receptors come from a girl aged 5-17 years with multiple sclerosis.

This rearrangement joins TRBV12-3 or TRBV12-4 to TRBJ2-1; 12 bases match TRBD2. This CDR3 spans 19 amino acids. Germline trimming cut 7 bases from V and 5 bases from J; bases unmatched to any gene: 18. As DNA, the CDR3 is TGTGCCAGCACCACCTCGGGGCCCAAGACTAGCGGGGGTCACAATGAGCAGTTCTTC. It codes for CASTTSGPKTSGGHNEQFF.

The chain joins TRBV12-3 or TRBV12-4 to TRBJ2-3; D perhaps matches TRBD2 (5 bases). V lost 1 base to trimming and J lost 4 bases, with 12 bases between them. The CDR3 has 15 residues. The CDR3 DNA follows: TGTGCCAGCAGTTTAGGCCCGGGTAGCGCAGATACGCAGTATTTT. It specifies CASSLGPGSADTQYF.

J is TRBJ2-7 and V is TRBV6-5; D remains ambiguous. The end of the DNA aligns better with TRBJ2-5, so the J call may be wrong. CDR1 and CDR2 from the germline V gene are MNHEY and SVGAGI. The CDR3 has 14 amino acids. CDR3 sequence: CASSYTGVGQTQYF. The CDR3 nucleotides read TGTGCCAGCAGTTACACTGGGGTCGGGCAGACCCAGTACTTC.

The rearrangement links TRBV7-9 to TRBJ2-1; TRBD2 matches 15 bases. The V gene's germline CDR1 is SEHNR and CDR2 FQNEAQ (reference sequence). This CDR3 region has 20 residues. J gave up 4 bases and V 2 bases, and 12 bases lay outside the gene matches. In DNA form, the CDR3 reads TGTGCCAGCAGCTTAATTAAGGATTTAGGACTAGCGGGAGGGTACAATGAGCAGTTCTTC. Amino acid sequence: CASSLIKDLGLAGGYNEQFF. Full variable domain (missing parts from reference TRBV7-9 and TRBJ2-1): DTGVSQNPRHKITKRGQNVTFRCDPISEHNRLYWYRQTLGQGPEFLTYFQNEAQLEKSRLLSDRFSAERPKGSFSTLEIQRTEQGDSAMYLCASSLIKDLGLAGGYNEQFFGPGTRLTVL.

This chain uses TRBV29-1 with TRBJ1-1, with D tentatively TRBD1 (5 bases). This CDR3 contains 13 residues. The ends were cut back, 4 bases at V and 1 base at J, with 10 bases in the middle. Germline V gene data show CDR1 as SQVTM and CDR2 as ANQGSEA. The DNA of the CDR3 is TGCAGCGTTGGGGGGACCGCGAACACTGAAGCTTTCTTT. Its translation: CSVGGTANTEAFF.

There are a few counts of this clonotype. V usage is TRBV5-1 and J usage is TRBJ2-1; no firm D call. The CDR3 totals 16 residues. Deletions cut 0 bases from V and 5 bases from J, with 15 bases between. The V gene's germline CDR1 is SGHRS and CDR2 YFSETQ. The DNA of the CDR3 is TGCGCCAGCAGCTTGGTTAGCACGGTAACGGACAATGAGCAGTTCTTC. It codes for CASSLVSTVTDNEQFF.

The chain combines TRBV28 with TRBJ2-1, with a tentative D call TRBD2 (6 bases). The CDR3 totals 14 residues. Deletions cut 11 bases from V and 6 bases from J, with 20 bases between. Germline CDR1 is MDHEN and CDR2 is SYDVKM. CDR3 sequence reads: CASMPLAGFNEQFF. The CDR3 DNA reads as TGTGCCTCGATGCCGTTGGCGGGGTTCAATGAGCAGTTCTTC.

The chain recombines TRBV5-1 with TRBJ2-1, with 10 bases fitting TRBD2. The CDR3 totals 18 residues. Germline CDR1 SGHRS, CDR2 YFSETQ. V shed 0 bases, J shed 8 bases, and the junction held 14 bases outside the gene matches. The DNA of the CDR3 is TGCGCCAGCAGCTTGGTGGTAGCGGGAGGTCTTGGGGGCGATGAGCAGTTCTTC. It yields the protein CASSLVVAGGLGGDEQFF.

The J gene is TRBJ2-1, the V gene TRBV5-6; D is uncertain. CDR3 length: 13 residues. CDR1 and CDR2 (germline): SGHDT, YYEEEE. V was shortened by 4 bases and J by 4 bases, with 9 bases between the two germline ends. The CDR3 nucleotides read TGTGCCAGCAGCGTCGACATATACAATGAGCAGTTCTTC. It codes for CASSVDIYNEQFF.

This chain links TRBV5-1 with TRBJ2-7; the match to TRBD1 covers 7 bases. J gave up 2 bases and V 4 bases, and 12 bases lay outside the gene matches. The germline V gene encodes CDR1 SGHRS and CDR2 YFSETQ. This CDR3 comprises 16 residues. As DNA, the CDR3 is TGCGCCAGCAGCACAGCCCTGGGACAGCTTACCTACGAGCAGTACTTC. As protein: CASSTALGQLTYEQYF.

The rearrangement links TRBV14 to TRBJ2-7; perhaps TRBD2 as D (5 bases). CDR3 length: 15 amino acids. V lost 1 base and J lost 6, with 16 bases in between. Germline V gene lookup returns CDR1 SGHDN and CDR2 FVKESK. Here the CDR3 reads CASSQATSGTGEQYF. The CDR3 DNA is TGTGCCAGCAGCCAAGCTACCAGCGGCACTGGCGAGCAGTACTTC.